This T cell receptor (beta chain) was captured in a study of T cell responses to AZD1222 COVID-19 vaccine. V gave up 4 bases and J gave up 4 bases, with 13 bases separating them. This CDR3 region has 14 residues. Per the germline V gene, CDR1 is PRHDT and CDR2 is FYEKMQ (reference sequence). As for this clone: Its cognate antigen is unknown.

Clones were sequenced by immunoSEQ multiplex PCR, and TCRdb holds only the in-frame ones, with some missing. This sample has under 200,000 clones, with almost 95% found just once. Study findings and constraints: Every sample of the repertoires postdated the peak T cell response.

This clonotype originated in an adult in good health. The specimen was peripheral blood, collected on day 0 of AZD1222 vaccination. V is TRBV13 and J is TRBJ2-5; no firm D call. CDR3 sequence (DNA): TGTGCCAGCAGCTCCTGGGGTTCAACAGAGACCCAGTACTTC. It encodes CASSSWGSTETQYF.